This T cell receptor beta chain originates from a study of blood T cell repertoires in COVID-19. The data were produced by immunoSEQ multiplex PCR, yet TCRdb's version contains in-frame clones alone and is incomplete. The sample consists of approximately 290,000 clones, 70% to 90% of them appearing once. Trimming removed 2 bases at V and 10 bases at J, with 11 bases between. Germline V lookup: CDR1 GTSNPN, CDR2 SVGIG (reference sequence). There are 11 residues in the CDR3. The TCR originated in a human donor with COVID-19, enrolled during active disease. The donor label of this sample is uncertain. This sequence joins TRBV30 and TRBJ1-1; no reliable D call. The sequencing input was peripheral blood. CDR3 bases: TGTGCCTGGAGTCCCACCCCGAGAGCTTTCTTT. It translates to CAWSPTPRAFF.